The 30 T cell receptor beta chains given below trace back to one sample, sequenced in a study of blood T cell repertoires in COVID-19 (TCRdb year 2020). The library was produced with the immunoSEQ multiplex PCR assay. TCRdb retrieved this table from immuneACCESS and kept in-frame rearrangements only. Not all clones are present; in checked studies, unresolved V genes account for under half, and no reason is known for the remainder. A total of 150,000 to 200,000 clones appear in this sample, roughly 85% of them only once. The leading ten clones occupy 26% of the sample. The specimen sequenced was peripheral blood. The receptors here all came from a woman between 65 and 79 years old with acute or convalescent COVID-19.

The chain joins TRBV5-4 to TRBJ1-2; 7 bases match TRBD1. The CDR3 is 16 residues long. V lost 5 bases, J lost 2 bases, and 12 bases stayed unmatched. Germline CDR1 SGHNT, CDR2 YYREEE (reference sequence). In DNA form, the CDR3 reads TGTGCCAGCAGTTCCGGGACAGCCCCCGGAAACTATGGCTACACCTTC. Translation: CASSSGTAPGNYGYTF.

This clone was detected once. This sequence joins TRBV7-9 and TRBJ2-1; 7 nucleotides align to TRBD2. The V segment lost 2 bases and the J segment 5 bases; nucleotides outside the gene matches: 6. CDR1 is SEHNR and CDR2 is FQNEAQ in the germline V gene (reference sequence). The CDR3 sequence is 15 residues long. The CDR3 DNA is TGTGCCAGCAGCTTAATGGCGGGAGCTAACAATGAGCAGTTCTTC. It translates to CASSLMAGANNEQFF.

V and J are TRBV9 and TRBJ2-1; 8 bases are shared with TRBD2. V shed 0 bases and J 8 bases; nucleotides not matched to a gene: 7. Per germline, CDR1 SGDLS and CDR2 YYNGEE. CDR3 size: 15 residues. The CDR3 DNA is TGTGCCAGCAGCGTAGAAGCGGGAGTCTTAGATGAGCAGTTCTTC. Translated, it gives CASSVEAGVLDEQFF.

As to this clone: One end of the junction does not line up with germline, which may come from a read error. CDR3 sequence (DNA): TGTGCCAGCAGCAGCGTGCTCTTC. It specifies CASSSVLF. The chain combines TRBV9 with TRBJ2-1; no clear D. The germline V gene has CDR1 SGDLS and CDR2 YYNGEE. There are 8 residues in the CDR3.

V gene TRBV5-5 combines with J gene TRBJ1-4, with TRBD1 identical over 9 bases. After removal of 4 bases from V and 6 bases from J, the junction contained 7 bases not matched to a gene. The CDR3 spans 15 residues. Germline CDR1 is SGHKS and CDR2 is YYEKEE (reference sequence). This chain's CDR3 is CASSLRRTGDEKLFF. The CDR3 DNA is TGTGCCAGCAGCCTAAGGAGGACAGGGGATGAAAAACTGTTTTTT.

This rearrangement joins TRBV4-1 to TRBJ2-1; D may be TRBD2 (6 bases). Per germline, CDR1 MGHRA and CDR2 YSYEKL. CDR3 length equals 16 residues. V was cut by 1 base and J by 3 bases, with 13 bases left in between. CDR3 sequence: CASSQVRLAIYNEQFF. For the CDR3, the DNA is TGCGCCAGCAGCCAAGTGAGGCTAGCGATCTACAATGAGCAGTTCTTC.

The V call is TRBV29-1, the J call TRBJ2-7, with D possibly matching TRBD2 (6 bases). Deletions cut 4 bases from V and 2 bases from J, with 6 bases between. CDR1 is SQVTM and CDR2 is ANQGSEA in the germline V gene. The CDR3 sequence is 11 residues long. The CDR3 DNA sequence: TGCAGCGTTGGGGAGGCCTACGAGCAGTACTTC. This encodes CSVGEAYEQYF.

V usage is TRBV7-2 and J usage is TRBJ2-1; TRBD2 is a possible D gene (5 bases). Trimming left V 0 bases short and J 4 bases short, with 7 bases between. Germline V gene sequence: CDR1 SGHTA, CDR2 FQGNSA. CDR3 length: 14 residues. CDR3 nucleotides: TGTGCCAGCAGCTTAGCCGGGGATTACAATGAGCAGTTCTTC. Protein: CASSLAGDYNEQFF.

Comments on this clone: Within the sample, other DNA sequences also encode this same CDR3. The chain couples TRBV3-1 (or the pseudogene TRBV3-2) to TRBJ1-2; the D is unclear. The ends were cut back, 1 base at V and 4 bases at J, with 7 bases in the middle. CDR3 length equals 13 residues. CDR1 and CDR2 from the germline V gene are LGHDT and YNNKEL (reference sequence). The CDR3: CASSQVPGYGYTF. CDR3 in DNA: TGTGCCAGCAGCCAAGTTCCAGGCTATGGCTACACCTTC.

The gene calls are TRBV5-6 and TRBJ1-6; no reliable D call. V lost 0 bases and J 10 bases, leaving 14 bases between the germline ends. The CDR3 length is 15 residues. Germline CDR1 reads SGHDT; CDR2 reads YYEEEE. CDR3 nucleotide sequence: TGTGCCAGCAGCTTGGAGGCAGGCCTCGTCTCACCCCTCCACTTT. This codes for CASSLEAGLVSPLHF.

This clone turned up a few times. This chain links TRBV6-1 with TRBJ1-4; the D gene is possibly TRBD1 (6 bases). This CDR3 has 15 amino acids. Deletions cut 2 bases from V and 8 bases from J, with 15 bases between. Germline CDR1 and CDR2: MNHNS and SASEGT. The CDR3 region has the DNA TGTGCCAGCAGTGAATCGAGAACAGGGACAGAAAAACTGTTTTTT. Its translation is CASSESRTGTEKLFF.

This chain links TRBV11-1 with TRBJ2-7; tentative D call: TRBD1 (5 bases). Germline-derived CDR1 and CDR2 are SGHAT and FQDESV (reference sequence). V was clipped by 2 bases and J by 6 bases, with 11 bases between them. CDR3 length: 13 residues. The CDR3 loop is CASSLSGAREQYF. CDR3 sequence (DNA): TGTGCCAGCAGCTTATCTGGGGCCCGCGAGCAGTACTTC.

The chain couples TRBV2 to TRBJ1-5; no firm D call. Germline V gene lookup returns CDR1 SNHLY and CDR2 FYNNEI. This CDR3 spans 15 amino acids. With 2 bases removed from V and 0 bases from J, the gap between germline ends came to 8 bases. This CDR3 reads CASSEHRASNQPQHF. For the CDR3, the DNA is TGTGCCAGCAGTGAACACCGAGCTAGCAATCAGCCCCAGCATTTT.

The chain carries TRBV29-1 and TRBJ1-2; maybe TRBD1 (6 bases). This CDR3 has 13 residues. CDR1 is SQVTM, CDR2 ANQGSEA, per germline. V was pared by 6 bases and J by 8 bases, with 19 bases between. Here the CDR3 reads CSVRNRAGEGYTF. The CDR3 DNA reads TGCAGCGTCCGTAACAGGGCCGGGGAAGGCTACACCTTC.

The rearrangement joins TRBV19 to TRBJ1-5, with 7 bases aligning to TRBD1. The germline gives CDR1 LNHDA, CDR2 SQIVND (reference sequence). Trimming removed 6 bases from V and 0 bases from J; junction bases left unmatched: 5. The length of the CDR3 is 15 residues. DNA of the CDR3: TGTGCCAGTAGCGAGGGACAGCATAGCAATCAGCCCCAGCATTTT. As protein: CASSEGQHSNQPQHF.

The chain uses TRBV7-9 and TRBJ2-1, with 15 bases aligning to TRBD2. V lost 5 bases to trimming and J lost 1 base; unmatched junction nucleotides: 9. The CDR3 length is 19 residues. Germline values: CDR1 SEHNR, CDR2 FQNEAQ (reference sequence). Here the CDR3 DNA reads TGTGCCAGCAGCCTTGGACTAGCGGGAGGGCCGGGTTCCTACAATGAGCAGTTCTTC. Residues: CASSLGLAGGPGSYNEQFF.

This clone was observed a single time. The chain recombines TRBV6-6 with TRBJ2-7; the D gene is possibly TRBD2 (5 bases). The length of the CDR3 is 13 residues. Trimming removed 6 bases from V and 5 bases from J, with 14 bases in between. Germline CDR1 reads MNHNY; CDR2 reads SVGAGI (reference sequence). The CDR3 loop reads CASRRESGDEQYF. As DNA, the CDR3 is TGTGCCAGCAGACGGGAATCCGGGGACGAGCAGTACTTC.

On this clone: This likely came from a read error, as a far larger clone is one base away. The chain recombines TRBV27 with TRBJ2-7, with 9 bases fitting TRBD1. Germline CDR1 MNHEY, CDR2 SMNVEV (reference sequence). The CDR3 runs 13 residues. Losses at the gene ends were 6 bases for V and 4 bases for J; bases not matched to a gene: 4. The CDR3 DNA reads TGTGCCAGCAGCTCCGGGACAGGGTACGAGCAGTACTTC. Protein sequence: CASSSGTGYEQYF.

The genes are TRBV20-1 and TRBJ1-2, with 9 bases fitting TRBD1. Unmatched junction bases numbered 4, after V lost 3 bases and J lost 2 bases. This CDR3 is 14 amino acids long. Germline V CDR1 and CDR2: DFQATT, SNEGSKA (reference sequence). The CDR3 sequence is CSASGQGQNYGYTF. DNA for the CDR3: TGCAGTGCTAGTGGACAGGGGCAAAACTATGGCTACACCTTC.

The gene calls are TRBV5-6 and TRBJ2-3; D is unresolved. The V and J ends lost 1 base and 8 bases respectively, with 11 bases between them. The CDR3 has 13 amino acids. Germline V gene sequence: CDR1 SGHDT, CDR2 YYEEEE. CDR3 nucleotide sequence: TGTGCCAGCAGCTTGACGTTGCAGGCTACGCAGTATTTT. Translating gives CASSLTLQATQYF.

J is TRBJ2-2 and V is TRBV24-1; D might be TRBD2 (5 bases). V dropped 1 base and J dropped 0 bases, with 14 bases sitting between them. The germline CDR1 and CDR2 sequences are KGHDR and SFDVKD. The CDR3 sequence is 18 residues long. The CDR3 bases are TGTGCCACCAGTGATTTAGCGTTAGGGAGTTCGAACACCGGGGAGCTGTTTTTT. This sequence encodes CATSDLALGSSNTGELFF.

This clone has a single count. The chain combines TRBV6-5 with TRBJ2-7; D gene uncertain. This CDR3 spans 14 amino acids. Trimming stripped 5 bases from V and 4 bases from J, with 15 bases between. CDR1 MNHEY and CDR2 SVGAGI come from the germline V gene. CDR3 coding DNA: TGTGCCAGCAGTATAGCCAACTTAGGATACGAGCAGTACTTC. It codes for CASSIANLGYEQYF.

The chain is built from TRBV10-2 and TRBJ1-6; D not certain. V was pared by 3 bases and J by 10 bases, with 13 bases between. The length of the CDR3 is 14 residues. Per the germline V gene, CDR1 is WSHSY and CDR2 is SAAADI. For the CDR3, the DNA is TGCGCCAGCAGTGATATTATGTATGGCTCACCCCTCCACTTT. This sequence encodes CASSDIMYGSPLHF.

V usage is TRBV11-3 and J usage is TRBJ1-1; D not certain. Germline V gene sequence: CDR1 SGHNT, CDR2 YENEEA. There are 13 residues in the CDR3. Trimming stripped 5 bases from V and 7 bases from J, with 14 bases between. CDR3 DNA sequence: TGTGCCAGCAGCAAGAATGGAGTTGATGAAGCTTTCTTT. This codes for CASSKNGVDEAFF.

The V gene is TRBV3-1 (or the pseudogene TRBV3-2), the J gene TRBJ1-6; TRBD1 matches 7 bases. Germline V CDR1 and CDR2: LGHDT, YNNKEL (reference sequence). The CDR3 covers 15 residues. Trimming at V came to 4 bases and at J to 7 bases, leaving 7 bases not matched to a gene. DNA of the CDR3: TGTGCCAGCAGCCTAGGGACAGCAAAGAATTCACCCCTCCACTTT. It translates to CASSLGTAKNSPLHF.

The chain employs TRBV9 and TRBJ2-1, with 13 bases aligning to TRBD2. J lost 10 bases, V lost 0 bases, and 10 bases had no gene match. CDR3 length: 17 residues. Per the germline V gene, CDR1 is SGDLS and CDR2 is YYNGEE. DNA of the CDR3: TGTGCCAGCAGCGTAGCCGGATGGGGACTAGCGGGACTAGAGCAGTTCTTC. Translated, it gives CASSVAGWGLAGLEQFF.

The gene calls are TRBV9 and TRBJ2-3; 9 bases match TRBD2. This CDR3 comprises 13 residues. Germline-derived CDR1 and CDR2 are SGDLS and YYNGEE. V gave up 0 bases and J gave up 11 bases; unmatched junction bases: 4. The CDR3 DNA sequence: TGTGCCAGCAGCGTAGGGGGTAGCGGGAGGCAGTATTTT. Translated, it gives CASSVGGSGRQYF.

The chain has TRBV29-1 and TRBJ2-1; 7 bases are a match to TRBD2. With V trimmed by 5 bases and J by 4 bases, 11 bases remained unmatched. CDR3 size: 15 residues. Germline CDR1 is SQVTM and CDR2 is ANQGSEA. The CDR3 region is CSVLTSARGYNEQFF. The CDR3 nucleotides are TGCAGCGTTCTAACTAGCGCAAGGGGATACAATGAGCAGTTCTTC.

This chain joins TRBV27 and TRBJ2-7, with D tentatively TRBD2 (6 bases). The length of the CDR3 is 14 residues. CDR1 MNHEY and CDR2 SMNVEV come from the germline V gene (reference sequence). V was clipped by 3 bases and J by 3 bases, with 12 bases between them. CDR3 DNA sequence: TGTGCCAGCAGTTTGTCTCGCGGGGACTACGAGCAGTACTTC. Amino acids: CASSLSRGDYEQYF.

This clone was seen only once. V usage is TRBV6-5 and J usage is TRBJ1-1; possible D gene TRBD1, 6 bases. The V end lost 6 bases, the J end lost 1 base, and 9 bases lay between the germline ends. The CDR3 length is 13 residues. CDR1 is MNHEY and CDR2 is SVGAGI in the germline V gene. In DNA form, the CDR3 reads TGTGCCAGCAGACCCAGGGGGAACACTGAAGCTTTCTTT. Translation gives CASRPRGNTEAFF.